This T cell receptor (beta chain) was found in a study of blood T cell repertoires in COVID-19. Study summary: COVID-19 samples collected from the United States, Italy and Spain covered acute and convalescent phases. T cells, B-cell-depleted T cells, or PBMCs provided the cDNA or gDNA that served as material.

Germline V gene lookup returns CDR1 KGHSH and CDR2 LQKENI. Trimming took 4 bases from V and 7 from J; bases not matched to a gene: 13. This CDR3 comprises 16 residues. Original processing notes: Amplified reference gene primers provided the basis for estimating nucleated cell counts. Measured with immunoSEQ multiplex PCR; TCRdb has only the in-frame clones, and not every one. For V, J and clone size, that table is used; D and trimming come from the DNA. The sample shows some 96,000 clones, approximately 86% of them seen only once. The V and J genes are TRBV18 and TRBJ2-1; 7 bases are a match to TRBD1. Input material: peripheral blood. The sequence was obtained from a human donor in a cohort sampled during active COVID-19. The DNA for the CDR3 is TGTGCCAGCTCACACCCGACAGGGCTCTCTCGAAATGAGCAGTTCTTC. Encoded protein: CASSHPTGLSRNEQFF.